This T cell receptor beta chain was recovered during a study of cytomegalovirus exposure and HLA in healthy donors. General study results and limits: Highest at DRB1 and lowest at HLA-C, TCR association rates differed among HLA loci in a later analysis. Cytomegalovirus-associated TCR beta chains were listed, numbering around 150.

The CDR3 sequence is 14 residues long. V lost 0 bases and J lost 2, with 7 bases in between. Germline assignment: CDR1 LNHNV and CDR2 YYDKDF (reference sequence). Concerning this clone itself: The target antigen is unknown.

Use of 60 Vbeta and 13 Jbeta primers characterized the PCR. TCRdb keeps only in-frame clones here, not all; method: immunoSEQ multiplex PCR. The profile covers 130,000 or so clones, with roughly 8.3% appearing a single time and 5.5% taken by the ten largest. V and J are TRBV15 and TRBJ1-2; the D is unclear. This clonotype was obtained from a man aged 40-49 years in good health and CMV-seronegative. The sequenced material came from PBMCs. The CDR3 DNA is TGTGCCACCAGCAGAGAGGCGGGGAACTATGGCTACACCTTC. Protein: CATSREAGNYGYTF.